The source of this TCR beta chain is a study of metastatic and nonmetastatic thyroid tumors. Background on the study: Across peripheral blood and tumor or nodule tissue samples taken from malignant and benign thyroid patients, the repertoires were compared with one another. Study observations and caveats: A significant increase in TCR beta diversity was reportedly seen in malignant thyroid tumors relative to benign nodules, in blood and tumor.

No patient had received any treatment before thyroid surgery. CDR3 length: 15 amino acids. Germline CDR1 is MDHEN and CDR2 is SYDVKM. Trimming removed 2 bases at V and 4 bases at J, with 14 bases between. In the source study's methods: Across clinicopathological groups, CDR3 differences served as the basis for building a distant-metastasis classifier for papillary thyroid cancer. TCRdb reprocessed the PCR reads using MiXCR. TCRdb's processing, not the authors', yielded these V and J calls. The sample includes about 32,000 clones, under 40% seen only once; the top ten take 15% to 20%. In regard to this clone: Its specificity is unknown.

The sequenced material came from tumor tissue. The chain links TRBV28 to TRBJ1-1; possible D gene TRBD1, 6 bases. The TCR comes from a female donor with papillary thyroid cancer or a benign thyroid nodule (not recorded which). Some clones in this sample may be carry-over from other donors' samples. CDR3 residues: CASSLGGRGGTEAFF. The CDR3 nucleotides are TGTGCCAGCAGTTTAGGGGGGCGGGGGGGCACTGAAGCTTTCTTT.